Detailed here is one T cell receptor (beta chain). This clonotype was counted a single time. The target of this receptor is not known. One base away there is no much larger clone; base qualities are not given. One read yields weak evidence. The sample comes from a study of T cells of healthy individuals (dated by TCRdb to between 2018 and 2020). The method behind the library was 5' RACE. TCRdb names Illumina MiSeq as the instrument used. In TCRdb, the public reads were trimmed at Q25 with fastp and aligned with MiXCR, with productive beta chains retained. Identical CDR3 protein sequences are pooled into one entry, listed with their most common genes and DNA. This sample comprises 53,000 or so distinct CDR3 sequences, around 15% of them detected only once. 15% to 20% of the sample is taken by the ten largest. This TCR came from a human donor in good health.

The CDR3 sequence is CASSLSSGGQGQFF. The nucleotide sequence reads TGTGCCAGCAGCTTAAGTTCCGGCGGACAGGGACAGTTCTTC. The chain links TRBV7-3 with TRBJ2-1, with TRBD1 identical over 8 junction bases. Including cysteine and phenylalanine, the CDR3 has 14 amino acids. Of all the DNA, just the CDR3 is kept, 42 bases in frame from base 1. V lost 1 base and J lost 13 bases, and the count of bases not matched to a germline gene is 9. Per the germline V gene, SGHTA is the CDR1 and FQGTGA is the CDR2.